This T cell receptor beta chain stems from a study of shared clonotypes between healthy human individuals. This clone was counted once. The antigen is unknown. Those who donated, Caucasian adults without exception, all lived in Nashville, Tennessee. Broader study findings: Naive CD4 clonotypes overlapped across a handful of donors at about 5.2%.

V trimming: 6 bases; J trimming: 0 bases; junction bases outside the gene matches: 15. CDR3 size: 19 residues. The germline V gene has CDR1 MNHEY and CDR2 SMNVEV (reference sequence). Method: immunoSEQ multiplex PCR; TCRdb's copy keeps in-frame clones and lacks some. The sample lists hundreds of thousands of clones, 73% occurring once. V is TRBV27 and J is TRBJ2-5, with TRBD1 matching 11 bases. The sequenced sample was memory CD4+ T cells sorted from blood. As for subset: CD45RA-negative fraction. This clonotype was sampled from a man aged 25-45 years in good health. DNA of the CDR3: TGTGCCAGCAGGTATCATCGGACAGGGGGCAAATCGTACCAAGAGACCCAGTACTTC. Protein product: CASRYHRTGGKSYQETQYF.